These T cell receptor beta chains were read from a single sample in a study of CD8 T cells in ankylosing spondylitis. TCRdb itself ran the 5' RACE reads through MiXCR, one entry per CDR3 protein. The repertoire holds about 100,000 distinct CDR3 sequences, with more than 20% as singletons. The source material was synovial fluid, either unsorted or a sorted T cell fraction (not recorded which). The origin of the receptors is a male donor with ankylosing spondylitis. CDR3s include the opening cysteine and the closing phenylalanine or tryptophan. Each record gives: D gene, V gene, clone size, J gene, CDR3 DNA, CDR3 protein. A D gene is named only where the DNA matches it firmly. Some rows mark clone size as missing; the rest say once, few, many or name a class of expanded clone.

d_call: NA; v_call: TRBV3-1; clone_size: few; j_call: TRBJ2-1; cdr3_nt: TGTGCCAGCAGCCCACGTAGGGATGAGCAGTTCTTC; cdr3_aa: CASSPRRDEQFF
d_call: NA; v_call: TRBV20-1; clone_size: NA; j_call: TRBJ1-1; cdr3_nt: TGCAGTGGAGAGACAGCCGTCCGAACTGAAGCTTTCTTT; cdr3_aa: CSGETAVRTEAFF
d_call: TRBD2; v_call: TRBV20-1; clone_size: NA; j_call: TRBJ2-3; cdr3_nt: TGCAGTGCTAGAGATTCGGGCGGGAGGATAGTTATTCAAGATACGCAGTATTTT; cdr3_aa: CSARDSGGRIVIQDTQYF
d_call: NA; v_call: TRBV5-1; clone_size: NA; j_call: TRBJ2-3; cdr3_nt: TGCGCCAGCAGCTGGCAGGGAACAGATACGCAGTATTTT; cdr3_aa: CASSWQGTDTQYF
d_call: TRBD2; v_call: TRBV5-1; clone_size: once; j_call: TRBJ2-1; cdr3_nt: TGCGCCAGCAGCTTGGCCTTACTAGCGGGAGTGACCTACAATGAGCAGTTCTTC; cdr3_aa: CASSLALLAGVTYNEQFF
d_call: NA; v_call: TRBV5-1; clone_size: NA; j_call: TRBJ2-1; cdr3_nt: TGCGCCAGCAGCTCCCTCTCCTCCACGCAAAATGAGCAGTTCTTC; cdr3_aa: CASSSLSSTQNEQFF
d_call: NA; v_call: TRBV28; clone_size: few; j_call: TRBJ2-5; cdr3_nt: TGTGCCAGCAGTTTACTGGCACGGAGGGAGACCCAGTACTTC; cdr3_aa: CASSLLARRETQYF
d_call: NA; v_call: TRBV29-1; clone_size: many; j_call: TRBJ2-1; cdr3_nt: TGCAGCGTTGACCCTAGCAAGCGCAATGAGCAGTTCTTC; cdr3_aa: CSVDPSKRNEQFF
d_call: NA; v_call: TRBV10-2; clone_size: few; j_call: TRBJ2-1; cdr3_nt: TGCGCCGCGGGGGTACAGGGGGTCTACAATGAGCAGTTCTTC; cdr3_aa: CAAGVQGVYNEQFF
d_call: NA; v_call: TRBV11-2; clone_size: many; j_call: TRBJ1-1; cdr3_nt: TGTGCCAGCAGCCAACAGGGAGGTACTGAAGCTTTCTTT; cdr3_aa: CASSQQGGTEAFF
d_call: NA; v_call: TRBV5-6; clone_size: many; j_call: TRBJ2-1; cdr3_nt: TGTGCCAGCTCCGGGAGATTGAGCTCCTACAATGAGCAGTTCTTC; cdr3_aa: CASSGRLSSYNEQFF
d_call: TRBD1; v_call: TRBV15; clone_size: NA; j_call: TRBJ2-4; cdr3_nt: TGTGCCACCAGCAGAACAGGGGGCCTCATTCAGTACTTC; cdr3_aa: CATSRTGGLIQYF
d_call: NA; v_call: TRBV11-2; clone_size: NA; j_call: TRBJ2-3; cdr3_nt: TGTGCCAGCAAAGAAGGTATCAGCACAGATACGCAGTATTTT; cdr3_aa: CASKEGISTDTQYF
d_call: NA; v_call: TRBV25-1; clone_size: NA; j_call: TRBJ1-5; cdr3_nt: TGTGCCAGCAGTGGAACAGGGTCCAGGGAGCCCCAGCATTTT; cdr3_aa: CASSGTGSREPQHF
d_call: TRBD2; v_call: TRBV27; clone_size: NA; j_call: TRBJ2-2; cdr3_nt: TGTGCCAGCAGTTCCACTAGCGGGGTGAACACCGGGGAGCTGTTTTTT; cdr3_aa: CASSSTSGVNTGELFF
d_call: NA; v_call: TRBV6-1; clone_size: NA; j_call: TRBJ2-2; cdr3_nt: TGTGCCAGCAGCGTACCCCGGGACACCGGGGAGCTGTTTTTT; cdr3_aa: CASSVPRDTGELFF
d_call: NA; v_call: TRBV5-1; clone_size: few; j_call: TRBJ2-1; cdr3_nt: TGCGCCAGCAGCTTGGAAGCGGCAAGCTCCTACAATGAGCAGTTCTTC; cdr3_aa: CASSLEAASSYNEQFF
d_call: NA; v_call: TRBV24-1; clone_size: few; j_call: TRBJ2-4; cdr3_nt: TGTGCCACCAGTGATAGGCAGGGCGGCAAAAACATTCAGTACTTC; cdr3_aa: CATSDRQGGKNIQYF
d_call: TRBD1; v_call: TRBV7-2; clone_size: few; j_call: TRBJ2-2; cdr3_nt: TGTGCCAGCAGTTCTACACCGGGACAGGGCGCCGGGGAGCTGTTTTTT; cdr3_aa: CASSSTPGQGAGELFF
d_call: TRBD2; v_call: TRBV7-9; clone_size: NA; j_call: TRBJ2-5; cdr3_nt: TGTGCCAGCAGCTTACGTAGCGGGAGGGCCCAAGAGACCCAGTACTTC; cdr3_aa: CASSLRSGRAQETQYF
d_call: TRBD2; v_call: TRBV30; clone_size: NA; j_call: TRBJ2-1; cdr3_nt: TGTGCCTGGAGCCTTGGACTAGCGGGAGACGATGAGCAGTTCTTC; cdr3_aa: CAWSLGLAGDDEQFF
d_call: NA; v_call: TRBV12-3/TRBV12-4; clone_size: NA; j_call: TRBJ1-1; cdr3_nt: TGTGCCAGCGCACCTCCGGGACGGATGAACACTGAAGCTTTCTTT; cdr3_aa: CASAPPGRMNTEAFF
d_call: NA; v_call: TRBV7-7; clone_size: many; j_call: TRBJ2-1; cdr3_nt: TGTGCCAGCAGCGAGGGGGGGGGAAATGAGCAGTTCTTC; cdr3_aa: CASSEGGGNEQFF
d_call: NA; v_call: TRBV20-1; clone_size: NA; j_call: TRBJ2-3; cdr3_nt: TGCAGTGCTAGAATACGGTCCACAGATACGCAGTATTTT; cdr3_aa: CSARIRSTDTQYF
d_call: TRBD2; v_call: TRBV12-3/TRBV12-4; clone_size: few; j_call: TRBJ2-1; cdr3_nt: TGTGCCAGCAGTTTTTTGCCGGGAGGGCCGAATGAGCAGTTCTTC; cdr3_aa: CASSFLPGGPNEQFF
d_call: NA; v_call: TRBV14; clone_size: NA; j_call: TRBJ2-2; cdr3_nt: TGTGCCAGCAGCCAAGATCTCAACACCGGGGAGCTGTTTTTT; cdr3_aa: CASSQDLNTGELFF
d_call: NA; v_call: TRBV5-1; clone_size: few; j_call: TRBJ2-2; cdr3_nt: TGCGCCAGCAGCGATGGTGGGGCATCGAACACCGGGGAGCTGTTTTTT; cdr3_aa: CASSDGGASNTGELFF
d_call: NA; v_call: TRBV18; clone_size: NA; j_call: TRBJ2-1; cdr3_nt: TGTGCCAGCTCACCGATAGGGCTCTACAATGAGCAGTTCTTC; cdr3_aa: CASSPIGLYNEQFF
d_call: NA; v_call: TRBV3-1; clone_size: NA; j_call: TRBJ1-1; cdr3_nt: TGTGCCAGCAGCCCAGGGACCTACACTGAAGCTTTCTTT; cdr3_aa: CASSPGTYTEAFF
d_call: NA; v_call: TRBV20-1; clone_size: few; j_call: TRBJ1-1; cdr3_nt: TGCAGTGGAATCCCTCAGATAATTGCTGAAGCTTTCTTT; cdr3_aa: CSGIPQIIAEAFF
d_call: TRBD2; v_call: TRBV7-9; clone_size: few; j_call: TRBJ2-1; cdr3_nt: TGTGCCAGCAGCTTAGTGCGGGAGGGCAGGTCGGGGAATGAGCAGTTCTTC; cdr3_aa: CASSLVREGRSGNEQFF
d_call: NA; v_call: TRBV5-5; clone_size: many; j_call: TRBJ2-1; cdr3_nt: TGTGCCAGCAGCTTAAGGGCCGGCTACAATGAGCAGTTCTTC; cdr3_aa: CASSLRAGYNEQFF
d_call: NA; v_call: TRBV5-6; clone_size: many; j_call: TRBJ2-1; cdr3_nt: TGTGCCAGCAGCTTGGGCGGGGTCAATGAGCAGTTCTTC; cdr3_aa: CASSLGGVNEQFF
d_call: TRBD2; v_call: TRBV6-1; clone_size: NA; j_call: TRBJ2-2; cdr3_nt: TGTGCCAGCAGTGTGGGGGGGTATGGCACCGGGGAGCTGTTTTTT; cdr3_aa: CASSVGGYGTGELFF
d_call: TRBD1; v_call: TRBV12-3/TRBV12-4; clone_size: many; j_call: TRBJ1-1; cdr3_nt: TGTGCCAGCAGCAACGACAGGGTAACTGAAGCTTTCTTT; cdr3_aa: CASSNDRVTEAFF
d_call: NA; v_call: TRBV5-1; clone_size: NA; j_call: TRBJ1-2; cdr3_nt: TGCGCCAGCAGCCGCGGACAGACTAACTATGGCTACACCTTC; cdr3_aa: CASSRGQTNYGYTF
d_call: NA; v_call: TRBV14; clone_size: NA; j_call: TRBJ2-1; cdr3_nt: TGTGCCAGCAGCCAAAGGGGGAGAAGCTCCTACAATGAGCAGTTCTTC; cdr3_aa: CASSQRGRSSYNEQFF
d_call: NA; v_call: TRBV10-2; clone_size: few; j_call: TRBJ2-2; cdr3_nt: TGCGCCAGCCGACCTCGGAGCGGGGAGCTGTTTTTT; cdr3_aa: CASRPRSGELFF
d_call: NA; v_call: TRBV7-2; clone_size: NA; j_call: TRBJ2-3; cdr3_nt: TGTGCCAGCAGCCCCCAAGGGGGACGGGGCACAGATACGCAGTATTTT; cdr3_aa: CASSPQGGRGTDTQYF
d_call: TRBD2; v_call: TRBV7-8; clone_size: NA; j_call: TRBJ2-1; cdr3_nt: TGTGCCAGCAGCTTTAGCGGGAGCTCCTACAATGAGCAGTTCTTC; cdr3_aa: CASSFSGSSYNEQFF
d_call: TRBD1; v_call: TRBV20-1; clone_size: few; j_call: TRBJ2-3; cdr3_nt: TGCAGTGCTAGGCCGGGACAGAGCACAGATACGCAGTATTTT; cdr3_aa: CSARPGQSTDTQYF
d_call: NA; v_call: TRBV11-3; clone_size: NA; j_call: TRBJ2-3; cdr3_nt: TGTGCCAGCAGCTTGGGCACGGCAGCTGGCGCAGATACGCAGTATTTT; cdr3_aa: CASSLGTAAGADTQYF
d_call: NA; v_call: TRBV27; clone_size: NA; j_call: TRBJ1-2; cdr3_nt: TGTGCCAGCAAGGGGGGCTCCTATGGCTACACCTTC; cdr3_aa: CASKGGSYGYTF
d_call: NA; v_call: TRBV7-6; clone_size: few; j_call: TRBJ2-7; cdr3_nt: TGTGCCAGCAGCCTAGGCAGGGGCAACGAGCAGTACTTC; cdr3_aa: CASSLGRGNEQYF
d_call: NA; v_call: TRBV18; clone_size: few; j_call: TRBJ2-3; cdr3_nt: TGTGCCAGCTCAGGGACGAACACAGATACGCAGTATTTT; cdr3_aa: CASSGTNTDTQYF
d_call: NA; v_call: TRBV20-1; clone_size: NA; j_call: TRBJ2-6; cdr3_nt: TGCAGTGCTACGCCAGGGGCTGGGGCCAACGTCCTGACTTTC; cdr3_aa: CSATPGAGANVLTF
d_call: NA; v_call: TRBV20-1; clone_size: NA; j_call: TRBJ2-6; cdr3_nt: TGCAGTGCTCCGACGGCCTACTCTGGGGCCAACGTCCTGACTTTC; cdr3_aa: CSAPTAYSGANVLTF